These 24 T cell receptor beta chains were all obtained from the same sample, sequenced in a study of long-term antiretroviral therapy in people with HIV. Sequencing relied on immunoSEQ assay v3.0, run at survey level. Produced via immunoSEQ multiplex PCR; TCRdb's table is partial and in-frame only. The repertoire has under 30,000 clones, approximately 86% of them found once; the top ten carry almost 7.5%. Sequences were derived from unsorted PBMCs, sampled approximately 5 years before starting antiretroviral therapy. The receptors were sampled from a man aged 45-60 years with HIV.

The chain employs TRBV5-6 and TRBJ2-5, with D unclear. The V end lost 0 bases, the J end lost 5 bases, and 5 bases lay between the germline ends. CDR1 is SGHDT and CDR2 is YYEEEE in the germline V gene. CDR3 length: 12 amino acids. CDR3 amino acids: CASSLVGETQYF. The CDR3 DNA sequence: TGTGCCAGCAGCTTGGTGGGGGAGACCCAGTACTTC.

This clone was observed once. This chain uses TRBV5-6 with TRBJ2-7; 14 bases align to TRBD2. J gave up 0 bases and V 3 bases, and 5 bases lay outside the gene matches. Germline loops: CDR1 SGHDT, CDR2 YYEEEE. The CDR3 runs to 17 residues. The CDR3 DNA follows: TGTGCCAGCAGCTCGGGACTAGCGGGGGTTCACTCCTACGAGCAGTACTTC. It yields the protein CASSSGLAGVHSYEQYF.

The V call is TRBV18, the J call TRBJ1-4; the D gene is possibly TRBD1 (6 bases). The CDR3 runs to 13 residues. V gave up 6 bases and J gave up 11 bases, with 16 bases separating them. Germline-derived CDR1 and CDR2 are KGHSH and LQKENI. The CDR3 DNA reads TGTGCCAGCTCCAGCCAGGGGTTGGGTAAACTGTTTTTT. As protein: CASSSQGLGKLFF. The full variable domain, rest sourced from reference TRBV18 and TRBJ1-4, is NAGVMQNPRHLVRRRGQEARLRCSPMKGHSHVYWYRQLPEEGLKFMVYLQKENIIDESGMPKERFSAEFPKEGPSILRIQQVVRGDSAAYFCASSSQGLGKLFFGSGTQLSVL.

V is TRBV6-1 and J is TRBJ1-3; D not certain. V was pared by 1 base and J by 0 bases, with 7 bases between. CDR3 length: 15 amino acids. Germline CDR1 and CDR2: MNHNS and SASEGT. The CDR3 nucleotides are TGTGCCAGCAGTGAAGATGAATTCTCTGGAAACACCATATATTTT. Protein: CASSEDEFSGNTIYF.

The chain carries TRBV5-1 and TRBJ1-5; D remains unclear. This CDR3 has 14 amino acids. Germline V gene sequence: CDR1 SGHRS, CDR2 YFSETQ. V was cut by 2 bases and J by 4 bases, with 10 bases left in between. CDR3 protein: CASSLGPGNQPQHF. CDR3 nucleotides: TGCGCCAGCAGCTTAGGTCCGGGGAATCAGCCCCAGCATTTT.

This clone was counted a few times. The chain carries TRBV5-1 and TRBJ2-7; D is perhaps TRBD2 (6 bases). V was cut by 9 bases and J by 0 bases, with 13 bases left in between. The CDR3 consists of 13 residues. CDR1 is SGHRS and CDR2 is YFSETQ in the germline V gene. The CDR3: CATSSDNSYEQYF. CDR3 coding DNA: TGCGCCACCTCTAGCGATAACTCCTACGAGCAGTACTTC.

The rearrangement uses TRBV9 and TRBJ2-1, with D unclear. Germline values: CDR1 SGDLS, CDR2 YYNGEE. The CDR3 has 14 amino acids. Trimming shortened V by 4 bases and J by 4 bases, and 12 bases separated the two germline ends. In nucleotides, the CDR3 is TGTGCCAGCAGCACTCACCTCATGTACAATGAGCAGTTCTTC. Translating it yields CASSTHLMYNEQFF.

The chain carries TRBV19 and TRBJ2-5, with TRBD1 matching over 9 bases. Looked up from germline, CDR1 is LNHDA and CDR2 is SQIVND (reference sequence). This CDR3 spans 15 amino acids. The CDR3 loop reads CASTPTGGTSETQYF. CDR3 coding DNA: TGTGCTTCAACCCCCACAGGGGGCACTTCAGAGACCCAGTACTTC.

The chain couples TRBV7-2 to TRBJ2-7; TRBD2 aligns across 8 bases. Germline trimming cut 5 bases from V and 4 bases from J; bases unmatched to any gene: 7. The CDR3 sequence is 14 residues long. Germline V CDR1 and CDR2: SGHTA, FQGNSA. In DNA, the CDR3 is TGTGCCAGCAGCGCCGGACTAGCCCCGTACGAGCAGTACTTC. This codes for CASSAGLAPYEQYF.

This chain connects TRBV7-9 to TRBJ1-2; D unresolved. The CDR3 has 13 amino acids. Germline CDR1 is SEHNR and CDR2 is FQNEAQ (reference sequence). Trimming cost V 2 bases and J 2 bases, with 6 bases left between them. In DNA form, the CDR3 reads TGTGCCAGCAGCTTAAGTAGCAACTATGGCTACACCTTC. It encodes CASSLSSNYGYTF.

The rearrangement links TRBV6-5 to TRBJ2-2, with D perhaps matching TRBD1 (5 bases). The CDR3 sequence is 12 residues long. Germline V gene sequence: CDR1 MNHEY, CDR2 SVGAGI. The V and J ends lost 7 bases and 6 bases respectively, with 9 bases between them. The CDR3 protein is CASTDRPGELFF. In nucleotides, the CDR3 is TGTGCCAGCACCGACAGACCCGGGGAGCTGTTTTTT.

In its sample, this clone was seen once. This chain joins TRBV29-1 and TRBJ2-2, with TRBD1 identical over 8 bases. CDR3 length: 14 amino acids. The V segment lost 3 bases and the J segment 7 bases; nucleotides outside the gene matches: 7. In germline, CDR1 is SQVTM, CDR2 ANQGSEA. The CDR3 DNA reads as TGCAGCGTTGATAAGCAGGGGGCAGGCGGGGAGCTGTTTTTT. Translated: CSVDKQGAGGELFF.

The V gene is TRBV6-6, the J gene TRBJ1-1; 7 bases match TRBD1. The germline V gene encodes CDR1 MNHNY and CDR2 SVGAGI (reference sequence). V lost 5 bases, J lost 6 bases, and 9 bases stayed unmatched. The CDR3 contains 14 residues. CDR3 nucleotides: TGTGCCAGCAGTGACCGGCAGGGGGTCTCTGAAGCTTTCTTT. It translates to CASSDRQGVSEAFF.

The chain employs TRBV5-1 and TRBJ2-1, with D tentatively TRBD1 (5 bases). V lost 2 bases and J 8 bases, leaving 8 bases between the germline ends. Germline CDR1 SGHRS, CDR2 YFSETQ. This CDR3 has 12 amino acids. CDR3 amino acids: CASSLQDHEQFF. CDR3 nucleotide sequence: TGCGCCAGCAGCTTACAGGACCATGAGCAGTTCTTC. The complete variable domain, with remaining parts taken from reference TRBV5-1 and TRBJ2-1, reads KAGVTQTPRYLIKTRGQQVTLSCSPISGHRSVSWYQQTPGQGLQFLFEYFSETQRNKGNFPGRFSGRQFSNSRSEMNVSTLELGDSALYLCASSLQDHEQFFGPGTRLTVL.

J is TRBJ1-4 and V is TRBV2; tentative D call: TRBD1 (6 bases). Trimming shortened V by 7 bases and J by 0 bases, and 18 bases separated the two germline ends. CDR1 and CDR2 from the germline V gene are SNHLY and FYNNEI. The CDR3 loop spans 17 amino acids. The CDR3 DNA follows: TGTGCCAGCAATTACAGGGTTTTTAAGGCAACTAATGAAAAACTGTTTTTT. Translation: CASNYRVFKATNEKLFF.

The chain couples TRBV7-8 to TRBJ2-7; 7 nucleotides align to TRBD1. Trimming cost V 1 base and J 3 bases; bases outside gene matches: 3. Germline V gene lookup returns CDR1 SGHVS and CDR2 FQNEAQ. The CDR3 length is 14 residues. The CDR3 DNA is TGTGCCAGCAGCTTAGGAGGACAGGACTACGAGCAGTACTTC. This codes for CASSLGGQDYEQYF.

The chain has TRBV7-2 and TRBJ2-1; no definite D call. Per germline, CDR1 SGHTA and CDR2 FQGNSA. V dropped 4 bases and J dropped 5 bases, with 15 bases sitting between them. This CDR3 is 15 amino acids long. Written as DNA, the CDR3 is TGTGCCAGCAGCTCCCTGAAGGGTGTCAACAATGAGCAGTTCTTC. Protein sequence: CASSSLKGVNNEQFF.

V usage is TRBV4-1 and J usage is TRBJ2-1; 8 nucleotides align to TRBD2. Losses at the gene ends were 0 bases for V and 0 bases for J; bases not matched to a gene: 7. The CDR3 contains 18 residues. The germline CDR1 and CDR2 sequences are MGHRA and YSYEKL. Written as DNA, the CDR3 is TGCGCCAGCAGCCAAGAGGGGCTAGCGGGCAACTCCTACAATGAGCAGTTCTTC. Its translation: CASSQEGLAGNSYNEQFF.

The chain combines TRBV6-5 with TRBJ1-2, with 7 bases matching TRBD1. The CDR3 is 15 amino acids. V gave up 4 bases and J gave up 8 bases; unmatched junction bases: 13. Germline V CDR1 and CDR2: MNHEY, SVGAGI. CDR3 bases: TGTGCCAGCAGTTCGCAAAGACAGGGCCGGTGGGGCTACACCTTC. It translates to CASSSQRQGRWGYTF.

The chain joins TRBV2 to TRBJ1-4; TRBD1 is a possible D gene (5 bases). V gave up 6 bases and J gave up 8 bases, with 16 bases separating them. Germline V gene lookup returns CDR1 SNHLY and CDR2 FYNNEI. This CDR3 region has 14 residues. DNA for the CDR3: TGTGCCAGCAGGGCGCAGGGAGTGAGCGAAAAACTGTTTTTT. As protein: CASRAQGVSEKLFF. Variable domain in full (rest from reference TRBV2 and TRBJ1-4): EPEVTQTPSHQVTQMGQEVILRCVPISNHLYFYWYRQILGQKVEFLVSFYNNEISEKSEIFDDQFSVERPDGSNFTLKIRSTKLEDSAMYFCASRAQGVSEKLFFGSGTQLSVL.

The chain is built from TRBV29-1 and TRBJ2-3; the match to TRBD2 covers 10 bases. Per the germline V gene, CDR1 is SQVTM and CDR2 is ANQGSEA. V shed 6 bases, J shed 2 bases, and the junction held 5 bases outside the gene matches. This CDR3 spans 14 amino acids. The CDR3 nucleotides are TGCAGCGTCGCAACTAGCGGGGTCACAGATACGCAGTATTTT. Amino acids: CSVATSGVTDTQYF.

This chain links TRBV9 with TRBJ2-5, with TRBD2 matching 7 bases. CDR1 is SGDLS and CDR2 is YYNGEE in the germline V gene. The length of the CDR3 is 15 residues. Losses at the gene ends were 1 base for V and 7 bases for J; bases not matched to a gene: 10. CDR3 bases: TGTGCCAGCAGCGTACGCCCTCAGCGGGGCGGGACCCAGTACTTC. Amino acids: CASSVRPQRGGTQYF.

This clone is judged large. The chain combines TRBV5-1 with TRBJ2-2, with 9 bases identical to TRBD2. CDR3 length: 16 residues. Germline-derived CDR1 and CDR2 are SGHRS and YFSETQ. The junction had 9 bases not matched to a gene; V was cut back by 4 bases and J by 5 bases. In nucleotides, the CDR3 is TGCGCCAGCAGCCCGCGGGGGGGGGCGCGTACCGGGGAGCTGTTTTTT. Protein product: CASSPRGGARTGELFF.

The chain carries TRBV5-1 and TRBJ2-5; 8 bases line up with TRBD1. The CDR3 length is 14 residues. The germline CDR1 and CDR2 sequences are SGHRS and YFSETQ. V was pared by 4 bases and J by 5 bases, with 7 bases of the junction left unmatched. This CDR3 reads CASSVGQGEETQYF. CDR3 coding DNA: TGCGCCAGCAGCGTAGGACAGGGTGAGGAGACCCAGTACTTC.